The table lists the clone carrying this T cell receptor beta chain with many counts. The antigen remains unidentified. The record originates from a study of T-cell reconstitution after alpha-beta-depleted transplantation in children. This sample's TCRbeta library carried unique molecular identifier barcodes. TCRdb re-derived calls from the PCR reads in MiXCR, one entry per CDR3 protein. The sample holds hundreds of thousands of distinct CDR3 sequences, under 9.5% seen once. General observations from the study: A year had passed since transplant, and T-cell counts and diversity by then came mostly from newly produced T cells.

The source of this sequence is a male patient younger than 18 who had a stem cell transplant for acute lymphoblastic leukemia, so the T cells may come from the graft donor. This material consisted of PBMCs, mostly from graft donor cells, taken 180 days after TCRalphabeta/CD19-depleted stem cell transplant.

The CDR3: CSAKSGSYYEQYF. The CDR3 DNA reads as TGCAGTGCTAAAAGCGGGAGTTACTACGAGCAGTACTTC. The rearrangement links TRBV20-1 to TRBJ2-7; the match to TRBD2 covers 8 bases. The J segment lost 3 bases and the V segment lost 4 bases, leaving 5 bases of the junction unmatched. CDR3 size: 13 residues. The germline CDR1 and CDR2 sequences are DFQATT and SNEGSKA (reference sequence).